What follows describes a single T cell receptor (beta chain). Its antigen is undetermined. Trimming left V 0 bases short and J 1 base short, with 9 bases between. Germline V gives CDR1 SGDLS, CDR2 YYNGEE. The CDR3 has 15 amino acids. These data come from a study of immune evolution from preneoplasia to lung adenocarcinoma. Libraries were prepared by immunoSEQ multiplex PCR; TCRdb keeps only in-frame clonotypes and omits some of them. The table includes approximately 8,000 clones, around 80% detected once. The study, taken as a whole, reports: Normal lung had the highest top T cell clone frequencies. Later-stage lesions appeared to have more T cells, more diversity, less clonality.

Patients had resection in Japan or China between the mid-2010s and the late 2010s. Two lung cancer pathologists independently confirmed each histologic diagnosis. This TCR derives from a person aged 70 to 85 with lung adenocarcinoma. The chain carries TRBV9 and TRBJ2-3, with a weak D call TRBD2 (6 bases). Sample: FFPE adjacent normal lung tissue. The CDR3 sequence: CASSVGGTGTDTQYF. The CDR3 DNA follows: TGTGCCAGCAGCGTAGGCGGGACCGGCACAGATACGCAGTATTTT.